Each of the 8 T cell receptor beta chains below was sequenced from the same sample in a study of cytomegalovirus exposure and HLA in healthy donors. Using immunoSEQ multiplex PCR, the repertoire was profiled, and TCRdb retains in-frame clones only, with some absent. In the table there are about 350,000 clones, 87% of which are singletons. Sequenced: PBMCs. These TCRs come from a woman aged 25 to 39 in good health and CMV-seropositive.

The chain carries TRBV9 and TRBJ2-1; 7 bases agree with TRBD2. This CDR3 is 16 amino acids long. The germline CDR1 and CDR2 sequences are SGDLS and YYNGEE. V shed 0 bases, J shed 4 bases, and the junction held 7 bases outside the gene matches. CDR3 sequence: CASSVGGGLGYNEQFF. The CDR3 region has the DNA TGTGCCAGCAGCGTAGGGGGAGGGCTCGGGTACAATGAGCAGTTCTTC.

For this clone: The sample has other DNA sequences that encode this CDR3 too. V and J are TRBV20-1 and TRBJ1-1; D gene unclear. Germline V gives CDR1 DFQATT, CDR2 SNEGSKA (reference sequence). V was clipped by 1 base and J by 4 bases, with 4 bases between them. This CDR3 contains 11 residues. CDR3 in DNA: TGCAGTGCTAGAGGGGCCACTGAAGCTTTCTTT. This codes for CSARGATEAFF.

The chain uses TRBV4-1 and TRBJ2-7; D perhaps matches TRBD2 (6 bases). The germline gives CDR1 MGHRA, CDR2 YSYEKL. Trimming left V 4 bases short and J 5 bases short, with 15 bases between. The CDR3 covers 14 residues. The CDR3 reads CASSPRTILDEQYF. The CDR3 DNA sequence: TGCGCCAGCAGCCCACGGACTATACTGGACGAGCAGTACTTC.

CDR3 loop: CACHLGGTNEKLFF. The CDR3 bases are TGTGCCTGCCATCTTGGGGGCACTAATGAAAAACTGTTTTTT. The genes are TRBV30 and TRBJ1-4; possibly TRBD1 for D (6 bases). The CDR3 contains 14 residues. Trimming left V 6 bases short and J 2 bases short, with 13 bases between. Looked up from germline, CDR1 is GTSNPN and CDR2 is SVGIG (reference sequence).

This clone was detected a few times. The J gene is TRBJ1-1, the V gene TRBV19; D is possibly TRBD1 (6 bases). Trimming removed 4 bases at V and 0 bases at J, with 6 bases between. Germline-derived CDR1 and CDR2 are LNHDA and SQIVND (reference sequence). The CDR3 is 13 residues long. Here the CDR3 DNA reads TGTGCCAGTAGTAGACAGGTGAACACTGAAGCTTTCTTT. Protein: CASSRQVNTEAFF.

The chain uses TRBV5-6 and TRBJ1-5, with TRBD1 matching over 7 bases. The J segment lost 0 bases and the V segment lost 0 bases, leaving 3 bases of the junction unmatched. Looked up from germline, CDR1 is SGHDT and CDR2 is YYEEEE. This CDR3 has 16 residues. Written as DNA, the CDR3 is TGTGCCAGCAGCTTGGAGGGACAGAGTAGCAATCAGCCCCAGCATTTT. Its protein is CASSLEGQSSNQPQHF.

The chain links TRBV18 to TRBJ2-3; D uncertain. The CDR3 is 13 amino acids. Trimming left V 2 bases short and J 4 bases short, with 7 bases between. Germline values: CDR1 KGHSH, CDR2 LQKENI. CDR3 residues: CASSPNSPDTQYF. In DNA, the CDR3 is TGTGCCAGCTCACCAAACTCTCCAGATACGCAGTATTTT.

The gene calls are TRBV10-1 and TRBJ2-6; 8 bases match TRBD1. Germline lookup yields CDR1 WNHNN and CDR2 SYGVQD (reference sequence). J gave up 3 bases and V 9 bases, and 7 bases lay outside the gene matches. This CDR3 region has 15 residues. The CDR3 spells CASLQGACGANVLTF. For the CDR3, the DNA is TGCGCCAGTCTGCAGGGGGCTTGTGGGGCCAACGTCCTGACTTTC.